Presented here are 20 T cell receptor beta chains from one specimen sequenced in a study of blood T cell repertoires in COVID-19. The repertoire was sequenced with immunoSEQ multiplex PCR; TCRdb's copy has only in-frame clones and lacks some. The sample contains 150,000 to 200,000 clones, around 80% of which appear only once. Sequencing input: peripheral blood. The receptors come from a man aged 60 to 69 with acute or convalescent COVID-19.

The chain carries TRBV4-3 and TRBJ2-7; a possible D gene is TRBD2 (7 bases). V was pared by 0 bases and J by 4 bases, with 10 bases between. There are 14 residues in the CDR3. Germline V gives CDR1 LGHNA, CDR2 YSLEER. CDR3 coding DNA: TGCGCCAGCAGCCAAGAGGGGGGGCCATACGAGCAGTACTTC. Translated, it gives CASSQEGGPYEQYF.

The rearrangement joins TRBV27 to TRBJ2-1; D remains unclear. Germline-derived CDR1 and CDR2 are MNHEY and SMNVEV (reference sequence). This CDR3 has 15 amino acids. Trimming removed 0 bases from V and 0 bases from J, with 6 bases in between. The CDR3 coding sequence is TGTGCCAGCAGTTTATCGAGGAGCTCCTACAATGAGCAGTTCTTC. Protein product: CASSLSRSSYNEQFF.

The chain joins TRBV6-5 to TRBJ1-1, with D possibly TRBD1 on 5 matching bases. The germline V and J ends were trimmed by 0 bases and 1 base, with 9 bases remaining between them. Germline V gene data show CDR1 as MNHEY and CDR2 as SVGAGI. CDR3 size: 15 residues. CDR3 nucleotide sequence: TGTGCCAGCAGTTACTCGACCAGGGCGAACACTGAAGCTTTCTTT. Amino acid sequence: CASSYSTRANTEAFF.

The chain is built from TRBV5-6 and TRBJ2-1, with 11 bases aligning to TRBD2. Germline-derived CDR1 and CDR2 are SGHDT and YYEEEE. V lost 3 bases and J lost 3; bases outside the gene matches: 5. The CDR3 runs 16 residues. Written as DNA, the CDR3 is TGTGCCAGCAGCTCCCTAGCGGGAGGAAACTACAATGAGCAGTTCTTC. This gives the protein CASSSLAGGNYNEQFF.

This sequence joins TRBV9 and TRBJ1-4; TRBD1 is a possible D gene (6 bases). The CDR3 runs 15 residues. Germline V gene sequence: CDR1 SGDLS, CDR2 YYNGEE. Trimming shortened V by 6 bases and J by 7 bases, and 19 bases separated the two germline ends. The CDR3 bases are TGTGCCAGCACCCCAGACGGGGGGCCCGGTGAAAAACTGTTTTTT. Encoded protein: CASTPDGGPGEKLFF.

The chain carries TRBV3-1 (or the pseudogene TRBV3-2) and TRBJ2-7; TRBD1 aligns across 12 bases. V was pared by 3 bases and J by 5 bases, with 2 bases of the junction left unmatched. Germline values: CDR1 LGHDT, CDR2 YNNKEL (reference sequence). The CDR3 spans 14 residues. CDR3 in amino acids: CASSQGQGAHEQYF. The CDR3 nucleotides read TGTGCCAGCAGCCAGGGACAGGGGGCCCACGAGCAGTACTTC.

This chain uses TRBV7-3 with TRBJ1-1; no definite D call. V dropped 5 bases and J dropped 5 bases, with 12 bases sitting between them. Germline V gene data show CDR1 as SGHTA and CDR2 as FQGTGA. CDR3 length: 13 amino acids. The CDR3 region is CASSPTGSTEAFF. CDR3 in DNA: TGTGCCAGCAGCCCTACGGGTTCGACTGAAGCTTTCTTT.

The CDR3, as DNA: TGTGCCAGCAGCTTGATTCCAGGGGGAGCGGCCAATTCACCCCTCCACTTT. Protein sequence: CASSLIPGGAANSPLHF. The rearrangement joins TRBV5-5 to TRBJ1-6; 7 nucleotides align to TRBD1. From germline, CDR1 is SGHKS and CDR2 YYEKEE (reference sequence). The CDR3 consists of 17 residues. V trimming: 1 base; J trimming: 7 bases; junction bases outside the gene matches: 11.

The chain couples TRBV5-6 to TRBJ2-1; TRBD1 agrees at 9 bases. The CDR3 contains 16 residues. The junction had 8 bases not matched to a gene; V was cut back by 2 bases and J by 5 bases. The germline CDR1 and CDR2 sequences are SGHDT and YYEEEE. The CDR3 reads CASSFTGTGLHNEQFF. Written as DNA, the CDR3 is TGTGCCAGCAGCTTTACCGGGACAGGGCTACACAATGAGCAGTTCTTC.

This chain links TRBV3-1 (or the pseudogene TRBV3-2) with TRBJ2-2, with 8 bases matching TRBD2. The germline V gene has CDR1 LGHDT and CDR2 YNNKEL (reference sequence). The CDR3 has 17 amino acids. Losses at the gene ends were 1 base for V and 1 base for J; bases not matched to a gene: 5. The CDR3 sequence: CASSQGAGAVNTGELFF. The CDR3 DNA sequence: TGTGCCAGCAGCCAAGGAGCGGGGGCTGTGAACACCGGGGAGCTGTTTTTT.

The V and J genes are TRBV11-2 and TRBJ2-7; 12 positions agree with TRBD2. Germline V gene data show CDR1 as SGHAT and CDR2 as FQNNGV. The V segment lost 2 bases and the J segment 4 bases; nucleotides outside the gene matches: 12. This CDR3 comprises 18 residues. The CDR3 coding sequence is TGTGCCAGCAGCTTAAGGGCTAGCGGGGGGGCCTTTGTTTACGAGCAGTACTTC. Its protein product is CASSLRASGGAFVYEQYF.

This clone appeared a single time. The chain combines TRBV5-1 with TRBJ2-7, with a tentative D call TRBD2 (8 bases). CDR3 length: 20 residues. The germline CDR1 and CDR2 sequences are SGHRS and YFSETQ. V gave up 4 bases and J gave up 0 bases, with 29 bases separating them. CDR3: CASSRPTGKLSGGSSYEQYF. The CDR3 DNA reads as TGCGCCAGCAGCCGACCGACAGGGAAGCTTTCGGGGGGGAGCTCCTACGAGCAGTACTTC.

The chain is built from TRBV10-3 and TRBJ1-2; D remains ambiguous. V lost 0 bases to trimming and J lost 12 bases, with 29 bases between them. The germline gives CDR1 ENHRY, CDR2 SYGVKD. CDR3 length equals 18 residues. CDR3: CAISESPEFWRATNQDTF. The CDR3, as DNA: TGTGCCATCAGTGAGTCTCCTGAATTTTGGCGGGCCACTAATCAAGACACCTTC.

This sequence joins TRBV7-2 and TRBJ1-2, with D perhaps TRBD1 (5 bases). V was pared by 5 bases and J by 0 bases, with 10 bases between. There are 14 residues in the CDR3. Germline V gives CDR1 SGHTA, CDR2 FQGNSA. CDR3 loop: CASSLDISNYGYTF. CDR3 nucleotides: TGTGCCAGCAGCCTGGACATCTCTAACTATGGCTACACCTTC. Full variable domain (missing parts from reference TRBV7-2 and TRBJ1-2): GAGVSQSPSNKVTEKGKDVELRCDPISGHTALYWYRQSLGQGLEFLIYFQGNSAPDKSGLPSDRFSAERTGGSVSTLTIQRTQQEDSAVYLCASSLDISNYGYTFGSGTRLTVV.

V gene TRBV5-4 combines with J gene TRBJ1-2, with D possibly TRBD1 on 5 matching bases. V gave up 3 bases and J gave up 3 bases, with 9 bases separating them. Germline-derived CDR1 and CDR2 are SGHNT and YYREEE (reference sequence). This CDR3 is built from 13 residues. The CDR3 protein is CASSSATDYGYTF. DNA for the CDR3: TGTGCCAGCAGCTCCGCGACAGACTATGGCTACACCTTC.

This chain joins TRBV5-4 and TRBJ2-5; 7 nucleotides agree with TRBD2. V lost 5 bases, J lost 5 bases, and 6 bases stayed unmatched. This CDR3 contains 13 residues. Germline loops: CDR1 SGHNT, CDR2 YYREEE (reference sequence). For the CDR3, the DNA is TGTGCCAGCAGTTTCGGACTAGGGGAGACCCAGTACTTC. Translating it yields CASSFGLGETQYF.

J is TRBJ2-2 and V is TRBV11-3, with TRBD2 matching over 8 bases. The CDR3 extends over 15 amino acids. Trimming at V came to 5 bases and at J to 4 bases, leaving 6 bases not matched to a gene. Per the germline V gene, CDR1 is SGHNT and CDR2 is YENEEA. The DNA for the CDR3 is TGTGCCAGCAGCCCTGGGACTAGGGGCACCGGGGAGCTGTTTTTT. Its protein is CASSPGTRGTGELFF.

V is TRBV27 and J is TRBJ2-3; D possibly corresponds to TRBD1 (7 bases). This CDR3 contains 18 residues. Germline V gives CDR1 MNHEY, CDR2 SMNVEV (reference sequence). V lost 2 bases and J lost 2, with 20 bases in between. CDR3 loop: CASSLGGGGDRTTDTQYF. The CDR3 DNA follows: TGTGCCAGCAGTTTAGGGGGAGGTGGGGACAGAACCACAGATACGCAGTATTTT.

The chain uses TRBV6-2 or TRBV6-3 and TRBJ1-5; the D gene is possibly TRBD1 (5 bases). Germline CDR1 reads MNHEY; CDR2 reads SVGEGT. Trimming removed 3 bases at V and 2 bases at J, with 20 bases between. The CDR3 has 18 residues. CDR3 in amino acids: CASSYEPGKGTGNQPQHF. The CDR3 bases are TGTGCCAGCAGTTATGAGCCGGGAAAGGGGACTGGCAATCAGCCCCAGCATTTT.

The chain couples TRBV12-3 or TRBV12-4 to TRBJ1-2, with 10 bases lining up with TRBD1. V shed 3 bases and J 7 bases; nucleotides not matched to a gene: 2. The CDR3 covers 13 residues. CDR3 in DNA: TGTGCCAGCAGTTTTGGGACAGGGGCTGGCTACACCTTC. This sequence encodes CASSFGTGAGYTF.